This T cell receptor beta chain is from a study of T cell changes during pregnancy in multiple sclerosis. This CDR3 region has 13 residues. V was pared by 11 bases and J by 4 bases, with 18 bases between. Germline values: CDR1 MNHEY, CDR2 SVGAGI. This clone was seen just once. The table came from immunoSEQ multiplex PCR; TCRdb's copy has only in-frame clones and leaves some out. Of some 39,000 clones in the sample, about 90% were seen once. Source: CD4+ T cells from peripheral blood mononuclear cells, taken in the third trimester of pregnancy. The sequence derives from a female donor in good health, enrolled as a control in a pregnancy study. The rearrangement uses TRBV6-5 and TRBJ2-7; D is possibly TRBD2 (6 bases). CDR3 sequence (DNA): TGTGCCGTGAGGCGGGGTTTGGATTACGAGCAGTACTTC. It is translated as CAVRRGLDYEQYF.